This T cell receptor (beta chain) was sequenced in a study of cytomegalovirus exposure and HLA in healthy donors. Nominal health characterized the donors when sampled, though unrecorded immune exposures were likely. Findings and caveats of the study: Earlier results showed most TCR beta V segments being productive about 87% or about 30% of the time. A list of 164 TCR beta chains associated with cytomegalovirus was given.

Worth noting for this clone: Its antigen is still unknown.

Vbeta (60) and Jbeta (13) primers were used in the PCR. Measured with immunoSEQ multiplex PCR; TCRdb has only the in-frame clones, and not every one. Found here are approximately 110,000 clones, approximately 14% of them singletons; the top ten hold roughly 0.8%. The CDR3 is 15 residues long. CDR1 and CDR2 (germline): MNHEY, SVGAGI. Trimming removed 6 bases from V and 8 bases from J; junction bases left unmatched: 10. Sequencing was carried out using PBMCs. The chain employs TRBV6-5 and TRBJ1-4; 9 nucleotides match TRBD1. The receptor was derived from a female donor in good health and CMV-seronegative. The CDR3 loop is CASRTRDRAVEKLFF. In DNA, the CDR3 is TGTGCCAGCAGAACCCGGGACAGGGCTGTGGAAAAACTGTTTTTT.